A single sample gave rise to the 10 T cell receptor beta chains below, sequenced in a study of Ad26.COV2.S vaccination and SARS-CoV-2 variants. Treatment specified: approximately 18 received Ad26.COV2.S at low or high dose, single or two shots; about 5 received placebo; per-sample allocation not given. Day 63 after the first injection of vaccine or placebo was the sampling time. Produced via immunoSEQ multiplex PCR; TCRdb's table is partial and in-frame only. Of about 350,000 clones listed, around 89% were seen once; the top ten hold about 5%. The source was peripheral blood, collected in a trial of Ad26.COV2.S vaccine versus placebo. The receptors here all came from a person between 18 and 65 years old who received the Ad26.COV2.S COVID-19 vaccine or a placebo.

This chain joins TRBV29-1 and TRBJ2-3, with D perhaps matching TRBD1 (6 bases). Between the trimmed V and J ends, which lost 7 bases and 0 bases, there was a span of 14 bases. Germline loops: CDR1 SQVTM, CDR2 ANQGSEA. There are 14 residues in the CDR3. In DNA, the CDR3 is TGCAGCGCCGAAACAGGGTCTAGCACAGATACGCAGTATTTT. Its protein product is CSAETGSSTDTQYF.

The chain employs TRBV24-1 and TRBJ2-5; D is unclear. There are 15 residues in the CDR3. The germline CDR1 and CDR2 sequences are KGHDR and SFDVKD. V shed 5 bases and J shed 1 base, with 13 bases lying between them. The DNA of the CDR3 is TGTGCCACCAGTGGCGCCGGGCCAAGCCAAGAGACCCAGTACTTC. This translates into CATSGAGPSQETQYF.

The chain uses TRBV28 and TRBJ1-2; 8 bases line up with TRBD1. The CDR3 runs to 14 residues. With 5 bases clipped from V and 3 bases from J, the junction kept 5 bases outside the gene matches. Germline V gene sequence: CDR1 MDHEN, CDR2 SYDVKM. CDR3 sequence reads: CASSPLTGDYGYTF. The CDR3 DNA reads as TGTGCCAGCAGTCCACTGACAGGGGACTATGGCTACACCTTC.

The chain recombines TRBV7-9 with TRBJ1-4; the D is unclear. CDR1 SEHNR and CDR2 FQNEAQ come from the germline V gene (reference sequence). With 3 bases removed from V and 3 bases from J, the gap between germline ends came to 8 bases. CDR3 size: 14 residues. The CDR3 nucleotides are TGTGCCAGCAGCTTCGGGCCTTCTAATGAAAAACTGTTTTTT. Protein: CASSFGPSNEKLFF.

This rearrangement joins TRBV9 to TRBJ2-1; 14 bases are shared with TRBD2. This CDR3 region has 17 residues. V lost 0 bases, J lost 8 bases, and 7 bases stayed unmatched. CDR1 and CDR2 (germline): SGDLS, YYNGEE. The CDR3 DNA reads TGTGCCAGCAGCGTAGTTGGGACTAGCGGGAGTACCTATGAGCAGTTCTTC. Protein sequence: CASSVVGTSGSTYEQFF.

V usage is TRBV13 and J usage is TRBJ2-7, with TRBD1 matching over 8 bases. The V gene's germline CDR1 is PRHDT and CDR2 FYEKMQ (reference sequence). Unmatched junction bases numbered 3, after V lost 8 bases and J lost 0 bases. CDR3 length: 13 residues. The DNA for the CDR3 is TGTGCCAGCGCGGACAGGGACTCCTACGAGCAGTACTTC. Protein: CASADRDSYEQYF.

The genes are TRBV6-5 and TRBJ1-5; 9 bases align to TRBD1. Germline V lookup: CDR1 MNHEY, CDR2 SVGAGI. The CDR3 runs to 15 residues. V was pared by 6 bases and J by 4 bases, with 7 bases of the junction left unmatched. DNA for the CDR3: TGTGCCAGCAGCTCCCGACAGGGGGGGAATCAGCCCCAGCATTTT. As protein: CASSSRQGGNQPQHF.

This clone has just a few counts. Other DNA sequences in the sample encode the same CDR3. The CDR3, as DNA: TGTGCCAGTAGTATAGGGGTGAACACTGAAGCTTTCTTT. Its translation is CASSIGVNTEAFF. V usage is TRBV19 and J usage is TRBJ1-1; no clear D. The CDR3 is 13 amino acids. CDR1 and CDR2 (germline): LNHDA, SQIVND (reference sequence). V dropped 1 base and J dropped 0 bases, with 3 bases sitting between them.

The chain uses TRBV7-8 and TRBJ1-1; D not resolved. V gave up 5 bases and J gave up 11 bases, with 15 bases separating them. The CDR3 loop spans 12 amino acids. CDR1 and CDR2 (germline): SGHVS, FQNEAQ. CDR3 coding DNA: TGTGCCAGCAGCCTCGGGGTCAGCCCGGCTTTCTTT. Protein: CASSLGVSPAFF.

The sample holds one count of this clone. The chain has TRBV7-9 and TRBJ2-6; 8 bases agree with TRBD1. Germline CDR1 and CDR2: SEHNR and FQNEAQ (reference sequence). CDR3 length: 19 amino acids. J lost 2 bases, V lost 5 bases, and 14 bases had no gene match. The chain's CDR3 is CASSRVWGTGGTGANVLTF. The CDR3 bases are TGTGCCAGCAGCCGCGTTTGGGGGACAGGTGGGACTGGGGCCAACGTCCTGACTTTC.